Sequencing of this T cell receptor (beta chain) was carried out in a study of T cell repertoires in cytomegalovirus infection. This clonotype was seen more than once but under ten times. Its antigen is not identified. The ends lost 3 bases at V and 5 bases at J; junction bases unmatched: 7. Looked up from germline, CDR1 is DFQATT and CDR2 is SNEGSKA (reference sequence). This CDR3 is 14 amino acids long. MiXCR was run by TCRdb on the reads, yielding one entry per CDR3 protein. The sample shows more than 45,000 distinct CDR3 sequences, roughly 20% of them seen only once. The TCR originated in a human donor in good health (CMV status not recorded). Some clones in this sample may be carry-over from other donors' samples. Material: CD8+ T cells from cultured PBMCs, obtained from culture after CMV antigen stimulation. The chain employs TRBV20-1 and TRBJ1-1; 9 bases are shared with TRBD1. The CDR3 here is CSARGTGMGTEAFF. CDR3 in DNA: TGCAGTGCTAGGGGGACAGGGATGGGGACTGAAGCTTTCTTT.